The subject of this entry is one T cell receptor (beta chain). Its antigen is as yet unknown. This specimen comes from a study of OX40 agonist ivuxolimab in advanced cancers. Overall study context: An agonistic human IgG2 monoclonal antibody against OX40 (CD134) was given.

Study outcomes and limitations: On average, CD8+ T cells had more expanded clones than CD4+. Low normalized T-cell clonal expansion was additionally recorded for some nonresponders. Antigen specificity of clonally expanded peripheral T cells was not established.

Measured with immunoSEQ multiplex PCR; TCRdb has only the in-frame clones, and not every one. This table has about 56,000 clones, 85% to 90% appearing once. Unmatched junction bases numbered 11, after V lost 6 bases and J lost 0 bases. Germline V lookup: CDR1 LNHDA, CDR2 SQIVND (reference sequence). The CDR3 has 16 residues. This sequence joins TRBV19 and TRBJ2-7; 7 nucleotides match TRBD1. Sequencing used CD4+ or CD8+ T cells sorted from blood, obtained in a trial of the OX40 agonist ivuxolimab. The receptor's source is an adult with an advanced solid tumor such as melanoma, head and neck, liver or kidney cancer. Here the CDR3 reads CASSRQGGMSSYEQYF. The CDR3 DNA is TGTGCCAGTAGCCGCCAAGGGGGCATGAGCTCCTACGAGCAGTACTTC.